This entry lists 13 T cell receptor beta chains sequenced from one sample in a study of cytomegalovirus exposure and HLA in healthy donors (dated by TCRdb to 2015 to 2018). The protocol used for the library was the immunoSEQ multiplex PCR assay. For the multiplex PCR, a mixture combining 60 forward primers for TCR Vbeta segments and 13 reverse primers for TCR Jbeta segments was used. Here the immuneACCESS table is served through TCRdb, limited to in-frame sequences with V and J called. Missing clones are a known gap in these copies; in checked studies unresolved V genes cover under half, and the rest lacks a known reason. Present in this sample are some 150,000 clones, 80% to 85% of which were seen just once. The ten largest account for under 3.5% of the sample. The sample taken for sequencing was PBMCs. These TCRs come from a woman aged 25 to 39 in good health and CMV-seronegative.

The table lists this clone with a few counts. The chain recombines TRBV2 with TRBJ1-5, with unresolved D. Germline V CDR1 and CDR2: SNHLY, FYNNEI. The V end was cut by 1 base, the J end by 6 bases, with 4 bases between. The CDR3 loop spans 12 amino acids. CDR3 DNA sequence: TGTGCCAGCAGTGAAGGGCCTCAGCCCCAGCATTTT. Encoded protein: CASSEGPQPQHF.

The chain has TRBV5-4 and TRBJ2-3, with 7 nucleotides matching TRBD1. CDR3 size: 18 residues. The V and J ends lost 4 bases and 0 bases, in that order; junction bases with no gene match: 14. The germline gives CDR1 SGHNT, CDR2 YYREEE (reference sequence). In nucleotides, the CDR3 is TGTGCCAGCAGCCTGAGGACAGGAGCGACGACTAGCACAGATACGCAGTATTTT. It yields the protein CASSLRTGATTSTDTQYF.

The chain carries TRBV5-8 and TRBJ1-1; 8 bases align to TRBD1. Trimming cost V 4 bases and J 1 base; bases outside gene matches: 6. Germline assignment: CDR1 SGHTS and CDR2 YDEGEE. This CDR3 region has 15 residues. CDR3 region: CASSPGQGRNTEAFF. DNA of the CDR3: TGTGCCAGCAGCCCCGGACAGGGACGGAACACTGAAGCTTTCTTT.

V gene TRBV5-1 combines with J gene TRBJ2-7, with D possibly matching TRBD1 (5 bases). Germline V CDR1 and CDR2: SGHRS, YFSETQ. The CDR3 is made up of 14 amino acids. V lost 5 bases and J lost 0, with 12 bases in between. CDR3 residues: CASRMTASSYEQYF. CDR3 DNA: TGCGCCAGCAGGATGACAGCAAGCTCCTACGAGCAGTACTTC.

This clone was seen a single time. The V and J genes are TRBV6-5 and TRBJ2-1; D is possibly TRBD1 (5 bases). Germline lookup yields CDR1 MNHEY and CDR2 SVGAGI. V was shortened by 6 bases and J by 5 bases, with 17 bases between the two germline ends. This CDR3 has 15 amino acids. CDR3 DNA sequence: TGTGCCAGCAGCCCTACAGGTTCCTTCGACAATGAGCAGTTCTTC. Its translation: CASSPTGSFDNEQFF.

This clone was seen a handful of times. V usage is TRBV2 and J usage is TRBJ2-5; D perhaps matches TRBD2 (6 bases). The CDR3 length is 13 residues. In germline, CDR1 is SNHLY, CDR2 FYNNEI. Between the trimmed V and J ends, which lost 10 bases and 1 base, there was a span of 13 bases. CDR3 protein: CATAGGTQETQYF. In DNA, the CDR3 is TGTGCCACCGCCGGGGGAACCCAAGAGACCCAGTACTTC.

This chain joins TRBV28 and TRBJ2-3, with 11 bases lining up with TRBD2. Losses at the gene ends were 6 bases for V and 4 bases for J; bases not matched to a gene: 9. CDR3 length: 16 residues. Germline V gene data show CDR1 as MDHEN and CDR2 as SYDVKM. CDR3 DNA sequence: TGTGCCAGCAGACCTGGGGTTAGCGGGAGGGCAGATACGCAGTATTTT. It encodes CASRPGVSGRADTQYF.

The chain joins TRBV27 to TRBJ2-7, with D tentatively TRBD1 (6 bases). Germline CDR1 is MNHEY and CDR2 is SMNVEV (reference sequence). The CDR3 runs to 17 residues. Between the trimmed V and J ends, which lost 4 bases and 2 bases, there was a span of 21 bases. Here the CDR3 DNA reads TGTGCCAGCAGTTCGCAGGGACATTCCTCCTCTGCCTACGAGCAGTACTTC. It specifies CASSSQGHSSSAYEQYF.

Of note for this clone: Since a much larger clone is just one base distant, this may be a read error. The chain joins TRBV5-1 to TRBJ2-3, with TRBD2 identical over 11 bases. The germline gives CDR1 SGHRS, CDR2 YFSETQ. V gave up 0 bases and J gave up 0 bases; unmatched junction bases: 0. This CDR3 contains 16 residues. The CDR3 DNA follows: TGCGCCAGCAGCTTGGGACTAGCGGGGAGCACAGATACGCAGTATTTT. It is translated as CASSLGLAGSTDTQYF.

The gene calls are TRBV5-1 and TRBJ2-2; D is perhaps TRBD1 (5 bases). Germline CDR1 SGHRS, CDR2 YFSETQ. V dropped 1 base and J dropped 0 bases, with 7 bases sitting between them. The CDR3 is made up of 15 amino acids. CDR3 DNA sequence: TGCGCCAGCAGCTTGTCAGGGTCGAACACCGGGGAGCTGTTTTTT. It yields the protein CASSLSGSNTGELFF.

The V and J genes are TRBV2 and TRBJ1-5, with TRBD1 as a possible D gene (5 bases). CDR1 and CDR2 (germline): SNHLY, FYNNEI. V was shortened by 7 bases and J by 0 bases, with 13 bases between the two germline ends. This CDR3 has 15 amino acids. CDR3 in amino acids: CASTPVRGSNQPQHF. The CDR3 coding sequence is TGTGCCAGCACCCCGGTAAGGGGTAGCAATCAGCCCCAGCATTTT.

The chain has TRBV19 and TRBJ1-4; D call uncertain. V dropped 5 bases and J dropped 5 bases, with 15 bases sitting between them. The V gene's germline CDR1 is LNHDA and CDR2 SQIVND (reference sequence). The CDR3 extends over 15 amino acids. DNA for the CDR3: TGTGCCAGTAGTCCCCCCGGCGGGCCGAATGAAAAACTGTTTTTT. This codes for CASSPPGGPNEKLFF.

The gene calls are TRBV6-1 and TRBJ1-2; D gene ambiguous. This CDR3 has 15 amino acids. V shed 3 bases and J shed 0 bases, with 11 bases lying between them. Germline V gene sequence: CDR1 MNHNS, CDR2 SASEGT. CDR3 sequence (DNA): TGTGCCAGCAGTGAGAGAGAGGGTCCTAACTATGGCTACACCTTC. This encodes CASSEREGPNYGYTF.